Following are 2 T cell receptor beta chains from one sample sequenced in a study of Ad26.COV2.S vaccination and SARS-CoV-2 variants. TCRdb's table, derived via immunoSEQ multiplex PCR, lists solely in-frame clones and lacks some. The data contain about 680,000 clones, about 90% of them seen just once; the ten biggest clones take up around 1.5%. Treatment noted: some 20 received Ad26.COV2.S at low or high dose, single or two shots; several received placebo; per-sample allocation not given. Collection of samples fell on day 63 after the first vaccine or placebo injection. The sample in question was peripheral blood, obtained in a trial of Ad26.COV2.S vaccine versus placebo. The receptors derive from a person aged 18-65 years who received the Ad26.COV2.S COVID-19 vaccine or a placebo.

V is TRBV12-3 or TRBV12-4 and J is TRBJ2-4; no clear D. The CDR3 runs 13 residues. V was shortened by 2 bases and J by 8 bases, with 10 bases between the two germline ends. CDR3 amino acids: CASSLPPDDIQYF. In DNA form, the CDR3 reads TGTGCCAGCAGTTTACCCCCAGATGACATTCAGTACTTC.

The CDR3: CASSFIPEATQYF. The CDR3 region has the DNA TGTGCCAGCAGTTTTATCCCCGAAGCGACCCAGTACTTC. V and J are TRBV6-2 or TRBV6-3 and TRBJ2-5; no clear D. The V gene's germline CDR1 is MNHEY and CDR2 SVGEGT. Between the trimmed V and J ends, which lost 4 bases and 7 bases, there was a span of 13 bases. The CDR3 is 13 amino acids.